A single sample is the source of the 16 T cell receptor beta chains below, sequenced in a study of a mutant IDH1 vaccine in newly diagnosed glioma. Repertoires were generated with immunoSEQ multiplex PCR, while TCRdb's copy carries only in-frame clones and drops some. The sample records around 40,000 clones, 84% being singletons. These TCRs' antigens remain unknown. The time point here: week 11, during vaccination. Vaccination comprised doses that each held 300 ug of mutant IDH1 20-mer peptide, plus topical imiquimod. Sequences were derived from PBMCs, sampled from a glioma patient whose treatment included an IDH1 peptide vaccine. These receptors all stem from a man between 40 and 49 years old with glioma.

This clone was seen once. This chain links TRBV9 with TRBJ1-1; D remains ambiguous. Trimming stripped 2 bases from V and 3 bases from J, with 8 bases between. The CDR3 runs to 13 residues. CDR1 is SGDLS and CDR2 is YYNGEE in the germline V gene. The CDR3 nucleotides read TGTGCCAGCAGCGTTGAGCATGACACTGAAGCTTTCTTT. It codes for CASSVEHDTEAFF.

The chain links TRBV2 to TRBJ2-7; perhaps D is TRBD1 or TRBD2 (5 bases each). The CDR3 totals 13 residues. CDR1 is SNHLY and CDR2 is FYNNEI in the germline V gene. V was clipped by 6 bases and J by 7 bases, with 16 bases between them. CDR3 sequence: CASRWAREQEQYF. Written as DNA, the CDR3 is TGTGCCAGCAGATGGGCCAGGGAGCAAGAGCAGTACTTC.

The chain recombines TRBV9 with TRBJ2-7; TRBD2 matches 7 bases. With 3 bases clipped from V and 5 bases from J, the junction kept 8 bases outside the gene matches. Germline V lookup: CDR1 SGDLS, CDR2 YYNGEE. The CDR3 contains 14 residues. CDR3 region: CASSGGLLRHEQYF. The DNA of the CDR3 is TGTGCCAGCAGCGGGGGACTACTCCGGCACGAGCAGTACTTC.

The J gene is TRBJ2-5, the V gene TRBV18; tentative D call: TRBD2 (5 bases). This CDR3 is 14 amino acids long. V was pared by 4 bases and J by 1 base, with 10 bases between. Germline V lookup: CDR1 KGHSH, CDR2 LQKENI. CDR3 nucleotide sequence: TGTGCCAGCTCACTACGAGCGGCCCAAGAGACCCAGTACTTC. It encodes CASSLRAAQETQYF.

This chain uses TRBV2 with TRBJ2-5; the D gene is possibly TRBD1 (6 bases). From germline, CDR1 is SNHLY and CDR2 FYNNEI. The length of the CDR3 is 14 residues. V was clipped by 6 bases and J by 1 base, with 12 bases between them. The CDR3 nucleotides are TGTGCCAGCAGCTTCTGGACAGCCCAAGAGACCCAGTACTTC. It translates to CASSFWTAQETQYF.

The V call is TRBV18, the J call TRBJ1-2; TRBD1 matches 10 bases. Germline V gene sequence: CDR1 KGHSH, CDR2 LQKENI. The CDR3 contains 14 residues. The J segment lost 8 bases and the V segment lost 3 bases, leaving 6 bases of the junction unmatched. This CDR3 is CASSPAGTGEGYTF. CDR3 coding DNA: TGTGCCAGCTCACCTGCCGGGACAGGGGAAGGCTACACCTTC.

This clone was counted only a few times. V usage is TRBV5-1 and J usage is TRBJ2-7; unclear D gene. The CDR3 runs 14 residues. The germline V gene has CDR1 SGHRS and CDR2 YFSETQ. V lost 0 bases and J 1 base, leaving 8 bases between the germline ends. CDR3 in amino acids: CASSLGLISYEQYF. The CDR3 DNA is TGCGCCAGCAGCTTGGGACTTATTTCCTACGAGCAGTACTTC.

The chain has TRBV2 and TRBJ2-1; 10 bases align to TRBD2. V trimming: 6 bases; J trimming: 6 bases; junction bases outside the gene matches: 8. CDR1 is SNHLY, CDR2 FYNNEI, per germline. There are 15 residues in the CDR3. The CDR3 nucleotides are TGTGCCAGCAGCCGACTAGCGGGTTTCTCCAATGAGCAGTTCTTC. It yields the protein CASSRLAGFSNEQFF.

The chain couples TRBV7-9 to TRBJ2-2; the D gene is possibly TRBD2 (6 bases). Trimming removed 1 base at V and 2 bases at J, with 11 bases between. This CDR3 region has 16 residues. Germline-derived CDR1 and CDR2 are SEHNR and FQNEAQ (reference sequence). The CDR3 DNA follows: TGTGCCAGCAGCTTAGGAGCGGGCCTCAACACCGGGGAGCTGTTTTTT. This codes for CASSLGAGLNTGELFF.

The CDR3 spells CATPVGTQYF. The DNA for the CDR3 is TGTGCCACCCCAGTTGGTACGCAGTATTTT. The V call is TRBV2, the J call TRBJ2-3; D remains ambiguous. The V end lost 10 bases, the J end lost 8 bases, and 10 bases lay between the germline ends. This CDR3 spans 10 amino acids. Germline CDR1 reads SNHLY; CDR2 reads FYNNEI. Complete variable domain (other parts from reference TRBV2 and TRBJ2-3): EPEVTQTPSHQVTQMGQEVILRCVPISNHLYFYWYRQILGQKVEFLVSFYNNEISEKSEIFDDQFSVERPDGSNFTLKIRSTKLEDSAMYFCATPVGTQYFGPGTRLTVL.

The chain uses TRBV9 and TRBJ2-7, with D possibly matching TRBD1 (6 bases). V was cut by 3 bases and J by 0 bases, with 13 bases left in between. This CDR3 is built from 15 residues. Germline V gene sequence: CDR1 SGDLS, CDR2 YYNGEE. This chain's CDR3 is CASSAGPGHSYEQYF. For the CDR3, the DNA is TGTGCCAGCAGCGCCGGGCCGGGACACTCCTACGAGCAGTACTTC. The complete variable domain, with remaining parts taken from reference TRBV9 and TRBJ2-7, reads DSGVTQTPKHLITATGQRVTLRCSPRSGDLSVYWYQQSLDQGLQFLIQYYNGEERAKGNILERFSAQQFPDLHSELNLSSLELGDSALYFCASSAGPGHSYEQYFGPGTRLTVT.

The CDR3 reads CASSILSGTQYF. Written as DNA, the CDR3 is TGTGCCAGCAGTATACTCTCGGGGACCCAGTACTTC. The J gene is TRBJ2-5, the V gene TRBV6-1; no definite D call. The V end was cut by 5 bases, the J end by 7 bases, with 11 bases between. The CDR3 covers 12 residues. Germline CDR1 and CDR2: MNHNS and SASEGT.

The rearrangement joins TRBV6-5 to TRBJ2-7; 9 nucleotides match TRBD1. V was pared by 2 bases and J by 7 bases, with 9 bases of the junction left unmatched. CDR1 is MNHEY and CDR2 is SVGAGI in the germline V gene. This CDR3 region has 15 residues. As DNA, the CDR3 is TGTGCCAGCAGTTACGACACAGGGGGCACTTGGGAGCAGTACTTC. Amino acid sequence: CASSYDTGGTWEQYF.

The chain couples TRBV7-9 to TRBJ1-2; D is undetermined. CDR1 SEHNR and CDR2 FQNEAQ come from the germline V gene (reference sequence). The ends were cut back, 4 bases at V and 4 bases at J, with 10 bases in the middle. The CDR3 is 13 amino acids. The CDR3 DNA reads as TGTGCCAGCAGCTCGGACGGGATCTATGGCTACACCTTC. This codes for CASSSDGIYGYTF.

This chain links TRBV7-9 with TRBJ1-5; the D gene is possibly TRBD1 (5 bases). V lost 1 base and J 2 bases, leaving 9 bases between the germline ends. Per germline, CDR1 SEHNR and CDR2 FQNEAQ (reference sequence). This CDR3 is built from 15 residues. The chain's CDR3 is CASSLGTGGNQPQHF. CDR3 bases: TGTGCCAGCAGCTTAGGTACAGGAGGCAATCAGCCCCAGCATTTT. Drawing the rest from reference TRBV7-9 and TRBJ1-5, the complete variable domain is DTGVSQNPRHKITKRGQNVTFRCDPISEHNRLYWYRQTLGQGPEFLTYFQNEAQLEKSRLLSDRFSAERPKGSFSTLEIQRTEQGDSAMYLCASSLGTGGNQPQHFGDGTRLSIL.

V and J are TRBV5-1 and TRBJ2-1; weak D call: TRBD2 (6 bases). This CDR3 is 13 amino acids long. Germline-derived CDR1 and CDR2 are SGHRS and YFSETQ. The germline V and J ends were trimmed by 7 bases and 9 bases, with 17 bases remaining between them. CDR3 protein: CASVAGTDGEQFF. The CDR3 DNA reads as TGCGCCAGCGTGGCGGGAACAGACGGTGAGCAGTTCTTC.